This T cell receptor beta chain was captured by sequencing in a study of neoadjuvant anti-PD-1 for oral cavity cancer. Across the whole study: Non-progressing patients received a fourth nivolumab dose near day 43, then surgery on days 50-56.

Trimming pared 6 bases from V and 2 bases from J, leaving 11 bases between. This CDR3 is built from 14 residues. In germline, CDR1 is LNHDA, CDR2 SQIVND (reference sequence). A few counts support this clone. Clones were read by immunoSEQ multiplex PCR, and TCRdb kept only the in-frame ones, dropping some. Among over 10,000 clones listed, roughly 60% were seen once. The material sequenced was tumor tissue, taken before nivolumab (anti-PD-1) treatment. The V and J genes are TRBV19 and TRBJ1-5; D gene uncertain. The clonotype originates from a person aged 35-79 years with oral cavity squamous cell carcinoma. CDR3 sequence (DNA): TGTGCCAGTAGCACAACACCAGGCAATCAGCCCCAGCATTTT. It encodes CASSTTPGNQPQHF.